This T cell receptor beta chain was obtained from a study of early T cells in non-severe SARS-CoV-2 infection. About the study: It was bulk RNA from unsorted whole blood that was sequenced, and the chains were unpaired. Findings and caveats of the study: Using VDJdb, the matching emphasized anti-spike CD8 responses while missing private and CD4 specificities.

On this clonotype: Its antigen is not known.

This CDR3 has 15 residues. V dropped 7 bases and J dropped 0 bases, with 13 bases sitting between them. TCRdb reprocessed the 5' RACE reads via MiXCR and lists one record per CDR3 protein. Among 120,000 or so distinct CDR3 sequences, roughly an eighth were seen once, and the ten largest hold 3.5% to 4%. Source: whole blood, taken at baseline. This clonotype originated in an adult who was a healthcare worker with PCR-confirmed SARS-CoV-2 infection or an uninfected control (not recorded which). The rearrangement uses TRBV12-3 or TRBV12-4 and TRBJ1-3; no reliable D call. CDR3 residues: CASIRDGYSGNTIYF. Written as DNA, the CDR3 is TGTGCCAGCATTCGCGACGGCTACTCTGGAAACACCATATATTTT.